The clone carrying this TCR beta chain was observed a few times. What it binds is not known. The data stem from a study of T-cell reconstitution after alpha-beta-depleted transplantation in children. The CDR3 covers 14 residues. The junction had 10 bases not matched to a gene; V was cut back by 6 bases and J by 11 bases. Regarding the study as a whole: T cells produced anew were the main source of T-cell counts and diversity one year after transplant.

TCRbeta library preparation incorporated unique molecular identifiers. MiXCR, run by TCRdb on the PCR reads, gives a single entry per CDR3 protein. The sample carries about 900,000 distinct CDR3 sequences, around 30% recorded once. The material was PBMCs, mostly from graft donor cells, obtained 360 days after TCRalphabeta/CD19-depleted stem cell transplant. The receptor's source is a boy under two years old who had a stem cell transplant for SCID, so the T cells may come from the graft donor. The rearrangement joins TRBV12-3 or TRBV12-4 to TRBJ1-4; 9 nucleotides agree with TRBD1. CDR3 sequence: CASRFGTGKDKLFF. The CDR3 nucleotides read TGTGCCAGCAGATTCGGGACAGGGAAGGATAAACTGTTTTTT.